The T cell receptor beta chain described here comes from a study of blood T cell repertoires in COVID-19. Study-level information: Sites across the United States, Italy and Spain contributed samples from acute and convalescent COVID-19. T cells, B-cell-depleted T cells, or PBMCs provided the cDNA or gDNA that served as material.

The CDR3 loop spans 15 amino acids. The V gene end was trimmed by 1 base and the J gene end by 3 bases; junction bases not matched to a gene: 3. In germline, CDR1 is SGHDN, CDR2 FVKESK. The authors' processing: Researchers report that nucleated cell counts were estimated from reference gene primer amplification. Profiled with immunoSEQ multiplex PCR; TCRdb holds only in-frame clones, not every one. Clone size and the V and J calls come from that table; the DNA yielded D and trimming. This sample carries some 120,000 clones, over 65% of them seen once, and the ten largest clones take about 3.8%. The V call is TRBV14, the J call TRBJ1-5, with 7 bases matching TRBD1. This receptor was identified in a man in his fifties or sixties with acute or convalescent COVID-19. Sequencing input: peripheral blood. CDR3 sequence: CASSQGQGYNQPQHF. In DNA, the CDR3 is TGTGCCAGCAGCCAAGGACAGGGATACAATCAGCCCCAGCATTTT.